This TCR beta chain was recorded in a study of T-cell reconstitution after alpha-beta-depleted transplantation in children. Preparing the TCRbeta library involved the use of unique molecular identifiers. TCRdb reanalysed the PCR reads using MiXCR and keeps one entry per CDR3 protein. The sample holds hundreds of thousands of distinct CDR3 sequences, approximately 16% seen once. Germline V gives CDR1 SGHRS, CDR2 YFSETQ. Trimming removed 2 bases from V and 6 bases from J; junction bases left unmatched: 6. The CDR3 totals 14 residues. This clonotype occurred many times. The TCR was taken from a human donor who donated a stem cell graft to a child with acute myeloid leukemia. Material: PBMCs from the stem cell graft donor, obtained from the stem cell graft. This rearrangement joins TRBV5-1 to TRBJ2-7; 9 bases match TRBD1. CDR3 sequence: CASSFGTGLREQYF. The CDR3 DNA follows: TGCGCCAGCAGCTTCGGGACAGGGCTCCGCGAGCAGTACTTC.